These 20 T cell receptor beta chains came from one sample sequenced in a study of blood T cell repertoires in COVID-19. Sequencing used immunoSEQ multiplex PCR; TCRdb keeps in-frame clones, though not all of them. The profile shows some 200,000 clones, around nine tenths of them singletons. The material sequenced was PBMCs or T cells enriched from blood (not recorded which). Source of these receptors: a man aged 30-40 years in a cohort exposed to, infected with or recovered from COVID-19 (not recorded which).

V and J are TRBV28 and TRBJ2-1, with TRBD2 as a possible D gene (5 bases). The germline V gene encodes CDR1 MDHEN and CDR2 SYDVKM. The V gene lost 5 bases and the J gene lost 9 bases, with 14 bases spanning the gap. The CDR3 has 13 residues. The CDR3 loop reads CASSLPMTIEQFF. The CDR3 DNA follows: TGTGCCAGCAGTCTGCCAATGACTATTGAGCAGTTCTTC.

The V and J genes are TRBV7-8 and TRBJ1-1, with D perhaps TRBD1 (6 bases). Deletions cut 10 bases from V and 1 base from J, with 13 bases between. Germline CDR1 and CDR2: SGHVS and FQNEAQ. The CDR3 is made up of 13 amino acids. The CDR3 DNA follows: TGTGCCATCTCACAGGGCTCGAACACTGAAGCTTTCTTT. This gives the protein CAISQGSNTEAFF.

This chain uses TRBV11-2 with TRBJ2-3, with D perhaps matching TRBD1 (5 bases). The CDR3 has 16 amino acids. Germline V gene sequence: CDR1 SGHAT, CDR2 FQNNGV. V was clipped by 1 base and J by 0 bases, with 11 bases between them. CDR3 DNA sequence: TGTGCCAGCAGCTTAGGGCAGGGCCTTAGCACAGATACGCAGTATTTT. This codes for CASSLGQGLSTDTQYF.

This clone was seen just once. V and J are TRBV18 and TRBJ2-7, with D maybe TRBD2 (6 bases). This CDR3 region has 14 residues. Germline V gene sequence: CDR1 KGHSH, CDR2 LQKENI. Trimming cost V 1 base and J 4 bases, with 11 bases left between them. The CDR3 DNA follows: TGTGCCAGCTCACCACGGGAGGTCCTTTACGAGCAGTACTTC. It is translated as CASSPREVLYEQYF.

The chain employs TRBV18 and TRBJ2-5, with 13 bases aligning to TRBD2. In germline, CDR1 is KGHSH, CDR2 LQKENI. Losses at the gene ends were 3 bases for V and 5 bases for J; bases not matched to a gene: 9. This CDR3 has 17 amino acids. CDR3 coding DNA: TGTGCCAGCTCACCCCTGCCCCAACTAGCGGGAGGGGAGACCCAGTACTTC. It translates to CASSPLPQLAGGETQYF.

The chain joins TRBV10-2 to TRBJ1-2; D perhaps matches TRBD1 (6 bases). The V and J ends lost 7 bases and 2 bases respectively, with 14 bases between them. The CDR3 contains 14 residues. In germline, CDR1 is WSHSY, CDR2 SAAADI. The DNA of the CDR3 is TGCGCCAGCACGCTGGGACACCTAAACTATGGCTACACCTTC. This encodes CASTLGHLNYGYTF.

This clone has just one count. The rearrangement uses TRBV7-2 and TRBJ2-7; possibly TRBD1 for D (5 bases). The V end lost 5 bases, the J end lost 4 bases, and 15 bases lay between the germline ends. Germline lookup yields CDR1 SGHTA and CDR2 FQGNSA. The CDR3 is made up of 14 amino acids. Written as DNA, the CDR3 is TGTGCCAGCAGCCAAGACAGACGCCGATACGAGCAGTACTTC. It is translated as CASSQDRRRYEQYF.

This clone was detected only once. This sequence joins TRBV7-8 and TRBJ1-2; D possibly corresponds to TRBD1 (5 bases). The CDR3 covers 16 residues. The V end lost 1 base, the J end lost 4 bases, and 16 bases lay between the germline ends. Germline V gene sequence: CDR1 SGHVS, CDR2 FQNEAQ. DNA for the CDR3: TGTGCCAGCAGCTTAGAATCTGCCCAGGGTCGCTATGGCTACACCTTC. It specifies CASSLESAQGRYGYTF.

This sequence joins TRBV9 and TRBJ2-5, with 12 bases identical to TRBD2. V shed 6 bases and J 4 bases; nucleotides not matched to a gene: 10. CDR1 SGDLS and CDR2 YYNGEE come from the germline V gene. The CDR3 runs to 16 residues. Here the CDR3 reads CASTSTPGLAGETQYF. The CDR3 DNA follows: TGTGCCAGCACCTCCACCCCGGGACTAGCGGGAGAGACCCAGTACTTC.

CDR3 in DNA: TGTGCCAGCAAACCCACCGTATCGCAGGAGACCCAGTACTTC. Its translation: CASKPTVSQETQYF. The chain links TRBV3-1 (or the pseudogene TRBV3-2) to TRBJ2-5; no clear D gene. Germline-derived CDR1 and CDR2 are LGHDT and YNNKEL (reference sequence). This CDR3 is 14 amino acids long. V lost 7 bases, J lost 5 bases, and 17 bases lay in between.

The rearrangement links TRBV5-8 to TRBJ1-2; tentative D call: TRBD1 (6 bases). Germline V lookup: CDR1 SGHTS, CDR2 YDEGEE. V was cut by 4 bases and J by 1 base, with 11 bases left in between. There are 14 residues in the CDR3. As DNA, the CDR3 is TGTGCCAGCAGCCCGACGGACAGTAACTATGGCTACACCTTC. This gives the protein CASSPTDSNYGYTF.

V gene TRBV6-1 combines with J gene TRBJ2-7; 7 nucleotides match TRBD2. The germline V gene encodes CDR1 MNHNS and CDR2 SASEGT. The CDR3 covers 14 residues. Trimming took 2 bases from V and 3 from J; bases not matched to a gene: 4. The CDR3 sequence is CASSERAGIYEQYF. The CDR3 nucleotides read TGTGCCAGCAGTGAACGAGCGGGAATCTACGAGCAGTACTTC.

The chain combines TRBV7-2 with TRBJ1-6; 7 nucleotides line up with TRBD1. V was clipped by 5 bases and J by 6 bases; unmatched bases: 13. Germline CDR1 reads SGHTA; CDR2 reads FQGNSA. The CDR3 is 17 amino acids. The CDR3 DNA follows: TGTGCCAGCAGCGCCTCTAGGGCAGGGGGGAGTAATTCACCCCTCCACTTT. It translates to CASSASRAGGSNSPLHF.

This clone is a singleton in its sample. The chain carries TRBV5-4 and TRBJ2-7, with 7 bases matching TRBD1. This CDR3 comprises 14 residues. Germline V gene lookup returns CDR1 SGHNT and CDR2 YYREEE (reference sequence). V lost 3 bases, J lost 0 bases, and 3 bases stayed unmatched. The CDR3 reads CASSSRDSSYEQYF. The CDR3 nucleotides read TGTGCCAGCAGCTCCCGGGACAGCTCCTACGAGCAGTACTTC.

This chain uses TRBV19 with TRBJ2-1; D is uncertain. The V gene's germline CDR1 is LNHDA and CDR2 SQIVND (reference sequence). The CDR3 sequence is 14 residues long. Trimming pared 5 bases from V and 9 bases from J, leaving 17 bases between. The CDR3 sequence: CASSSDGSGGEQFF. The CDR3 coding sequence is TGTGCCAGTAGTTCAGATGGGTCCGGCGGTGAGCAGTTCTTC.

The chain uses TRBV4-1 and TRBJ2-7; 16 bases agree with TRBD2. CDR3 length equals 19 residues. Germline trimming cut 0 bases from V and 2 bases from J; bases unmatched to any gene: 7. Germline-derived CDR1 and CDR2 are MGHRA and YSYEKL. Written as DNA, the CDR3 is TGCGCCAGCAGCCAAGACCCGGGACTAGCGGGAGGGGTTACCTACGAGCAGTACTTC. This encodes CASSQDPGLAGGVTYEQYF.

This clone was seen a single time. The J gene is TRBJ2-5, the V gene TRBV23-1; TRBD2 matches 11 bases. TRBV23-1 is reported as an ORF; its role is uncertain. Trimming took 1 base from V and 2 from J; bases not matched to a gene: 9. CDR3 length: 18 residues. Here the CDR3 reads CASSQFHGTSGRQETQYF. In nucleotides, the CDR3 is TGCGCCAGCAGTCAATTCCACGGGACTAGCGGACGACAAGAGACCCAGTACTTC.

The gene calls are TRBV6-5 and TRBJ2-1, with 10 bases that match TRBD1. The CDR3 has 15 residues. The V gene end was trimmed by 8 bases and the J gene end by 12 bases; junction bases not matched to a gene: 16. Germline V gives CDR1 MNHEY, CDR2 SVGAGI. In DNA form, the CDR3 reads TGTGCCAGCCATCCGGGACAGGGGCCGAGAGGGGGGCAGTTCTTC. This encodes CASHPGQGPRGGQFF.

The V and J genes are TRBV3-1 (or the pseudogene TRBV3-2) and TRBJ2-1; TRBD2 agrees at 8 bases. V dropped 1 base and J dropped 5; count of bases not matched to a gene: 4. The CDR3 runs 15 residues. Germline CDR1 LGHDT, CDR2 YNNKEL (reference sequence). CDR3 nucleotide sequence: TGTGCCAGCAGCCAAGTTATTAGCGGGGACAATGAGCAGTTCTTC. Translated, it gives CASSQVISGDNEQFF.

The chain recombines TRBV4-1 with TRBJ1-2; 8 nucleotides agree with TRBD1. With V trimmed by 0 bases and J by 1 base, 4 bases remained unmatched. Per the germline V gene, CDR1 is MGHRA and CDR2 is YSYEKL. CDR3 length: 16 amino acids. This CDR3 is CASSQDGDRINYGYTF. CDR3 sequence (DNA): TGCGCCAGCAGCCAAGATGGGGACAGGATTAACTATGGCTACACCTTC.